One and the same sample provided the 16 T cell receptor beta chains below, sequenced in a study of tumor-infiltrating lymphocytes in primary liver carcinoma. Using a constant-region primer together with ProtoScript II reverse transcriptase, TCR beta cDNA was made from roughly 500 ng of total RNA. Researchers made the TCR beta libraries by running three nested multiplex PCR rounds with slightly modified ARM-PCR. TRBV1-TRBV30 forward primers paired with a C-beta reverse primer drove the first two PCR rounds, roughly 9 cycles each. TCRdb ran MiXCR on the multiplex PCR reads and lists one entry per CDR3 protein. The sample holds roughly 86,000 distinct CDR3 sequences; less than 70% are singletons and the top ten take about 27%. DNA and RNA were both co-extracted from 20-30 mg of bulk tissue that had not been sorted. Sequenced: tumor-adjacent normal liver tissue. The receptors were gathered from a man between 40 and 49 years old with primary liver carcinoma and hepatitis B virus infection.

This clonotype occurred once. At one end the junction does not follow the germline gene, possibly because of a read error. The chain links TRBV11-2 to TRBJ2-7; no firm D call. Germline values: CDR1 SGHAT, CDR2 FQNNGV. This CDR3 contains 14 residues. The CDR3 is CASSFEVPRIERYF. The CDR3 DNA reads as TGTGCCAGCAGCTTCGAGGTTCCTCGAATCGAGCGGTACTTC.

The chain carries TRBV6-4 and TRBJ1-2, with 10 positions matching TRBD1. Germline CDR1 reads MRHNA; CDR2 reads SNTAGT. This CDR3 has 15 residues. V lost 10 bases to trimming and J lost 1 base; unmatched junction nucleotides: 9. The CDR3 coding sequence is TGTGCCACTCGACAGGGGGCGAGTGGTAACTATGGCTACACCTTC. Its translation is CATRQGASGNYGYTF.

The V gene is TRBV6-6, the J gene TRBJ2-1, with 7 bases lining up with TRBD2. Germline V gives CDR1 MNHNY, CDR2 SVGAGI (reference sequence). V was clipped by 4 bases and J by 4 bases; unmatched bases: 7. This CDR3 has 15 amino acids. The CDR3, as DNA: TGTGCCAGCAGTTCTGCGACTAGCAGATACAATGAGCAGTTCTTC. Its protein product is CASSSATSRYNEQFF.

Points on this clonotype: One end of the junction does not line up with germline, which may come from a read error. This rearrangement joins TRBV5-5 to TRBJ2-1, with D perhaps matching TRBD1 (6 bases). Germline V gives CDR1 SGHKS, CDR2 YYEKEE (reference sequence). The CDR3 is made up of 17 amino acids. The CDR3 coding sequence is TGTGTCAGCAGCAAAAGACGTCGGGACACCACAGCCAATGAGCAGTTCTTC. Its translation: CVSSKRRRDTTANEQFF.

For this clonotype: One end of the junction does not line up with germline, which may come from a read error. This chain connects TRBV5-4 to TRBJ2-3, with D perhaps TRBD1 (6 bases). CDR3 length: 14 amino acids. CDR1 is SGHNT, CDR2 YYREEE, per germline (reference sequence). The CDR3 protein is CASRLAWGTYTQYF. The CDR3 region has the DNA TGTGCTAGCAGATTAGCGTGGGGGACATATACGCAGTATTTT.

Details on this clonotype: The final CDR3 position lacks the conserved phenylalanine or tryptophan, pointing to a likely read error. No DNA is shown, since the ends of the CDR3 on it are uncertain; the CDR3 is the one TCRdb lists. The chain recombines TRBV6-5 with TRBJ2-1; no DNA check was done on the table's D call, TRBD2. The length of the CDR3 is 15 amino acids, counting both ends. Germline V gives CDR1 MNHEY, CDR2 SVGAGI. The CDR3 loop is CASSWTSGKFGGQFL.

This clonotype was detected once. The conserved closing phenylalanine or tryptophan is absent in this CDR3, likely reflecting a read error. V usage is TRBV11-2 and J usage is TRBJ2-7; perhaps TRBD2 as D (6 bases). In germline, CDR1 is SGHAT, CDR2 FQNNGV. The CDR3 totals 15 residues. The CDR3 reads CDSNLGGILPYEQYL. The CDR3 region has the DNA TGTGACAGCAACCTCGGCGGGATTCTACCCTACGAGCAGTACTTA.

V gene TRBV6-1 combines with J gene TRBJ1-1; D is ambiguous. Germline V gives CDR1 MNHNS, CDR2 SASEGT. V was cut by 2 bases and J by 2 bases, with 15 bases left in between. The CDR3 contains 16 residues. The CDR3 nucleotides read TGTGCCAGCAGTGAAATGGGAGGGATAGGCAACACTGAAGCTTTCTTT. Residues: CASSEMGGIGNTEAFF.

The genes are TRBV25-1 and TRBJ2-5; D is uncertain. Trimming stripped 3 bases from V and 4 bases from J, with 15 bases between. This CDR3 comprises 15 residues. CDR1 and CDR2 from the germline V gene are MGHDK and SYGVNS. Written as DNA, the CDR3 is TGTGCCAGCAGTGATGGGTTGCTCAGACTAGAGACCCAGTACTTC. Translation gives CASSDGLLRLETQYF.

This clonotype turned up a few times. One end of the junction is discordant with germline, which a read error may explain. The rearrangement uses TRBV11-2 and TRBJ1-2, with D tentatively TRBD1 (5 bases). From germline, CDR1 is SGHAT and CDR2 FQNNGV. This CDR3 region has 14 residues. The CDR3 spells CVSSLGGAHYGYTF. The CDR3 bases are TGTGTCAGCAGCTTAGGAGGGGCCCACTATGGCTACACGTTC.

The V gene is TRBV4-1, the J gene TRBJ2-2; TRBD1 matches at 10 bases. The V gene's germline CDR1 is MGHRA and CDR2 YSYEKL. This CDR3 has 16 amino acids. Trimming cost V 7 bases and J 5 bases; bases outside gene matches: 10. CDR3 sequence: CASNDLDRGLTGELFF. The CDR3 bases are TGCGCCAGCAACGATCTGGACAGGGGGTTAACCGGGGAGCTGTTTTTT.

About this clonotype itself: The junction does not match germline at one end; this may be a read error. The chain uses TRBV7-9 and TRBJ2-2; D gene uncertain. Germline V CDR1 and CDR2: SEHNR, FQNEAQ (reference sequence). The CDR3 runs to 12 residues. CDR3 sequence (DNA): TGTACCAGTACCCTGGGATTCGGGGAGCTGTTTTTT. Translation gives CTSTLGFGELFF.

In its sample, this clonotype was seen once. The chain recombines TRBV5-4 with TRBJ1-2; TRBD1 matches 9 bases. The ends lost 2 bases at V and 5 bases at J; junction bases unmatched: 4. CDR3 length: 14 residues. From germline, CDR1 is SGHNT and CDR2 YYREEE (reference sequence). The CDR3 spells CASSFAGTGYGYTF. CDR3 bases: TGTGCCAGCAGCTTCGCGGGGACAGGGTATGGCTACACCTTC.

Concerning this clonotype: A much larger clone is a single base away; this may be a read error. This chain connects TRBV12-5 to TRBJ1-1; 9 bases are a match to TRBD1. Germline V gene lookup returns CDR1 LGHNT and CDR2 FRNRAP. The CDR3 has 19 residues. The CDR3 spells CANGLVVGTGWGEDTEAFF. CDR3 sequence (DNA): TGTGCTAATGGTTTGGTAGTCGGGACAGGGTGGGGTGAGGACACTGAAGCTTTCTTT.

This clonotype was counted many times. This chain links TRBV7-8 with TRBJ1-1, with D tentatively TRBD1 (5 bases). The germline V gene encodes CDR1 SGHVS and CDR2 FQNEAQ. CDR3 length: 15 residues. The V and J ends lost 3 bases and 5 bases respectively, with 16 bases between them. CDR3 nucleotides: TGTGCCAGCAGCTTTGGGACGGGCTCAGGAACTGAAGCTTTCTTT. It encodes CASSFGTGSGTEAFF.

On this clonotype itself: Since a much larger clone is just one base distant, this may be a read error. This sequence joins TRBV5-4 and TRBJ2-5, with 9 bases lining up with TRBD2. This CDR3 has 16 amino acids. CDR1 SGHNT and CDR2 YYREEE come from the germline V gene (reference sequence). CDR3 sequence (DNA): TGTGCCAACAGCGGGAGGCGGGAGGGCCTAGAGGAGACCCAGTACTTC. Translating it yields CANSGRREGLEETQYF.